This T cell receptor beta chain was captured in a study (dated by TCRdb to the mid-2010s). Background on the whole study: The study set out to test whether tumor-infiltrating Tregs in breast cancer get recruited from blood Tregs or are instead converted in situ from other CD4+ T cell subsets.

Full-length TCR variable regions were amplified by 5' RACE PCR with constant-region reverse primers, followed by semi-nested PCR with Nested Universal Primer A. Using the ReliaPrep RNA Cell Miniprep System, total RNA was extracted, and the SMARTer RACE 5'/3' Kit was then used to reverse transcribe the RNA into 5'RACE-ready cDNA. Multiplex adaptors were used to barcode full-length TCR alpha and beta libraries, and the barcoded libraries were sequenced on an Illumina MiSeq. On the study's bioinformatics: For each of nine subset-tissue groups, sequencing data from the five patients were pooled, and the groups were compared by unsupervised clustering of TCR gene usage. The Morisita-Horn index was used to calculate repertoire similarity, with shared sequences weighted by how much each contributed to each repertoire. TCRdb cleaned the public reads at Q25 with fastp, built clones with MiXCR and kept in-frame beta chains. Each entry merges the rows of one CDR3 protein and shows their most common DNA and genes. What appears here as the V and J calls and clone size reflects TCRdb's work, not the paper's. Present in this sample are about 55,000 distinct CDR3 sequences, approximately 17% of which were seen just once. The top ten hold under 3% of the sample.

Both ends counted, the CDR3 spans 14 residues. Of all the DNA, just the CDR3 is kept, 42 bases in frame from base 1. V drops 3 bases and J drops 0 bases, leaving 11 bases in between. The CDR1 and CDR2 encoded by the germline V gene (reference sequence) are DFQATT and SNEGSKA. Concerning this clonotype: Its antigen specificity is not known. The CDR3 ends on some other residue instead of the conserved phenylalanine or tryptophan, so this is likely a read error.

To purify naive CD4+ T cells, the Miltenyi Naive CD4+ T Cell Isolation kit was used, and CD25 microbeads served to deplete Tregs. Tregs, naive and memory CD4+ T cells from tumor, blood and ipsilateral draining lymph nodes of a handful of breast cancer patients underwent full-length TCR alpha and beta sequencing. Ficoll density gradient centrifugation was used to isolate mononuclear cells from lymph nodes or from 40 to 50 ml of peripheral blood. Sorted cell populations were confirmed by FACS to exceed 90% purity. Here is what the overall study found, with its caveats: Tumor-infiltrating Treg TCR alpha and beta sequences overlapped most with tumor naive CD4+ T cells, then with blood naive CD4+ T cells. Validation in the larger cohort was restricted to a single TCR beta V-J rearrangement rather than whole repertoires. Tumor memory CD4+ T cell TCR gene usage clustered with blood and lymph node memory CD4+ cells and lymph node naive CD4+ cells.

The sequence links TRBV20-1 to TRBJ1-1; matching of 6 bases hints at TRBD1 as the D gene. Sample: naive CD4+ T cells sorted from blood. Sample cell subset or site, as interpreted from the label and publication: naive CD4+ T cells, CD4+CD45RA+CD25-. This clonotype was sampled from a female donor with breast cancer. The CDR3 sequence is CSASIRGLNTEAFS. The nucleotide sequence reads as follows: TGCAGTGCTAGTATCAGGGGCTTGAACACTGAAGCTTTCTCT.